What follows describes a single TCR beta chain. Its antigen is as yet unknown. This sample is part of a study of T-cell memory formation after mild COVID-19. At the level of the study: Largely donor-specific TCR clusters were found.

The CDR3 has 14 residues. Trimming took off 1 base at V and 0 bases at J, with 4 bases between the two ends. General study results and limits: Nothing confirmed that second-wave clones peaking on day 37 were specific for SARS-CoV-2. Some clones that responded were present in memory (sampled pre-infection), which suggests cross-reactive memory joined.

5'RACE, which relied on constant-segment primers, yielded TCR alpha and TCR beta cDNA libraries carrying sample barcodes and UMIs. TCRdb passed the 5' RACE reads through MiXCR, listing each CDR3 protein once. The table shows about 400,000 distinct CDR3 sequences, with less than 25% occurring only once. This clonotype was sampled from an adult woman who had mild COVID-19 (a few samples of this study predate the infection). Cell type and time point are not known. The chain couples TRBV12-3 or TRBV12-4 to TRBJ1-5; D ambiguous. The specimen was PBMCs or a T cell subset sorted from them (not recorded which). CDR3 region: CASSLGHSNQPQHF. Written as DNA, the CDR3 is TGTGCCAGCAGTTTAGGTCATAGCAATCAGCCCCAGCATTTT.